These 2 T cell receptor beta chains came from one sample sequenced in a study of radiotherapy plus CTLA-4 blockade in lung cancer. Sequencing was performed with immunoSEQ multiplex PCR; in TCRdb, only in-frame clones are kept and a portion is missing. There are roughly 68,000 clones in the sample; about 80% occur only once, and less than 7.5% lies in the top ten. This material consisted of peripheral blood, taken from a patient treated with radiotherapy plus ipilimumab. Source of these receptors: a human donor with non-small cell lung cancer who had a complete response to radiotherapy plus ipilimumab.

This clone turned up a few times. V is TRBV30 and J is TRBJ1-4, with D uncertain. Germline CDR1 GTSNPN, CDR2 SVGIG (reference sequence). V was shortened by 2 bases and J by 6 bases, with 13 bases between the two germline ends. CDR3 length: 14 residues. The CDR3 sequence is CAWSTPSRDEKLFF. The CDR3 region has the DNA TGTGCCTGGAGTACCCCCTCGAGGGATGAAAAACTGTTTTTT. The full variable domain, rest sourced from reference TRBV30 and TRBJ1-4, is SQTIHQWPATLVQPVGSPLSLECTVEGTSNPNLYWYRQAAGRGLQLLFYSVGIGQISSEVPQNLSASRPQDRQFILSSKKLLLSDSGFYLCAWSTPSRDEKLFFGSGTQLSVL.

This chain joins TRBV5-4 and TRBJ1-2; D unclear. The V end lost 3 bases, the J end lost 8 bases, and 17 bases lay between the germline ends. Looked up from germline, CDR1 is SGHNT and CDR2 is YYREEE (reference sequence). The CDR3 is 14 amino acids. As DNA, the CDR3 is TGTGCCAGCAGCTCGGTTGGAGCGTCGAGGGGCTACACCTTC. Its translation: CASSSVGASRGYTF.